This T cell receptor beta chain is drawn from a study of metastatic and nonmetastatic thyroid tumors. Study-level findings and limits: It was reported that TCR beta diversity was significantly higher in malignant thyroid tumors than benign nodules, in blood and tumor.

The CDR3 runs 15 residues. Germline V gives CDR1 ENHRY, CDR2 SYGVKD. V lost 5 bases to trimming and J lost 1 base; unmatched junction nucleotides: 3. In the original processing: The study's classifier, a distant-metastasis tool for papillary thyroid cancer, was built using CDR3 differences across clinicopathological groups. TCRdb re-called the PCR reads through MiXCR. V and J calls and clone size were set by TCRdb, not the authors. Here the sample spans 30,000 to 40,000 clones, around a sixth being singletons. This clone showed up many times. What it binds is unknown. Among the patients, none had received any treatment before thyroid surgery.

Sequences were obtained from blood. The receptor was derived from a female donor with papillary thyroid cancer or a benign thyroid nodule (not recorded which). Some clones in this sample may be carry-over from other donors' samples. The chain has TRBV10-3 and TRBJ2-5; 11 positions agree with TRBD2. The CDR3 spells CAISLAGGPQETQYF. The CDR3 nucleotides are TGTGCCATCAGTCTAGCGGGAGGCCCCCAAGAGACCCAGTACTTC.